This T cell receptor beta chain comes out of a study of control samples from healthy donors and cancer patients. Some clones are missing from TCRdb's copy, which holds only in-frame ones; the method was immunoSEQ multiplex PCR. The data contain 80,000 or so clones, about nine tenths of them singletons. The CDR3 is 13 residues long. The germline V gene encodes CDR1 MNHNS and CDR2 SASEGT. V lost 3 bases and J 6 bases, leaving 11 bases between the germline ends. The TCR originated in a man aged 50 to 59 in good health. Input material: blood. V gene TRBV6-1 combines with J gene TRBJ1-1; no definite D call. DNA of the CDR3: TGTGCCAGCAGTGACAGAGTTATGGCTGAAGCTTTCTTT. Its translation: CASSDRVMAEAFF.